This T cell receptor beta chain was recorded in a study of T cell therapy after organ transplantation. Study overall: A median of 1.92 x 10^8 CMV-specific T cells was infused in 2 to 6 doses. 20 to 29 weeks after therapy completion, long-term post-therapy blood was collected. General observations from the study: Post-therapy reconstitution appeared to include transferred and endogenous clonotypes.

The sample holds one count of this clone. Antigen unknown. Indicated time point: 20-29 weeks after completion of therapy. V was clipped by 2 bases and J by 2 bases; unmatched bases: 4. The CDR3 runs 14 residues. From germline, CDR1 is SGDLS and CDR2 YYNGEE. Profiled with immunoSEQ multiplex PCR; TCRdb holds only in-frame clones, not every one. The sample consists of about 20,000 clones, 84% of them appearing once. Sample: CD8+ T cells from blood, taken after autologous CMV-specific T cell therapy. The TCR sequence derives from a human patient who had received a solid organ transplant and had CMV disease. Some T cells may be transferred from the graft donor. V gene TRBV9 combines with J gene TRBJ2-7; TRBD1 agrees at 7 bases. CDR3 in DNA: TGTGCCAGCAGCGTGGGACAGCAGACCTACGAGCAGTACTTC. Its protein product is CASSVGQQTYEQYF.